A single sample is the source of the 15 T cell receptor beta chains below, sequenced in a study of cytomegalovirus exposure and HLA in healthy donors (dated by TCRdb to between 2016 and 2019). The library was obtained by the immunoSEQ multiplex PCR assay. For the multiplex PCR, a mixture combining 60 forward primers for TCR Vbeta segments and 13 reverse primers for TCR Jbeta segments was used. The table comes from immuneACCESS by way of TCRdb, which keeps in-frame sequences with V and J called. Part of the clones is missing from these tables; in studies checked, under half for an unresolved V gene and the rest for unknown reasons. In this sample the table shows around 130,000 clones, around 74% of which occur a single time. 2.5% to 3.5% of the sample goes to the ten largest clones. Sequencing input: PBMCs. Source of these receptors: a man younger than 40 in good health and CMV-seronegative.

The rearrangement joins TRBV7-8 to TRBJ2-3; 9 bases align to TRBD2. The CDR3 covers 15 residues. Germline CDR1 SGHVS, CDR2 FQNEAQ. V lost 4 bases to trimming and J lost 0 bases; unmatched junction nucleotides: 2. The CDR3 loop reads CASSYTSGSTDTQYF. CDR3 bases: TGTGCCAGCAGCTATACTAGCGGGAGCACAGATACGCAGTATTTT.

The CDR3: CASSSQGNTEAFF. CDR3 DNA sequence: TGTGCCAGCAGCTCCCAGGGGAACACTGAAGCTTTCTTT. The chain joins TRBV7-3 to TRBJ1-1, with D maybe TRBD1 (5 bases). Germline assignment: CDR1 SGHTA and CDR2 FQGTGA. This CDR3 contains 13 residues. Trimming removed 4 bases at V and 1 base at J, with 7 bases between.

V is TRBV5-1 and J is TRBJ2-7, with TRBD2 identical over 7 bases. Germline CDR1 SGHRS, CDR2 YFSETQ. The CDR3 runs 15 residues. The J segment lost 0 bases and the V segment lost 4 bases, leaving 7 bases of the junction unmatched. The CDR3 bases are TGCGCCAGCAGCGGGGGGGACTCCGGCTCCTACGAGCAGTACTTC. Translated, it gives CASSGGDSGSYEQYF.

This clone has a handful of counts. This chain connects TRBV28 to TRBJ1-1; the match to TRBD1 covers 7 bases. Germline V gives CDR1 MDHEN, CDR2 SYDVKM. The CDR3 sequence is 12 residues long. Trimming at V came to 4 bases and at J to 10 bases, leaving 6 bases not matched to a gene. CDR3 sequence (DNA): TGTGCCAGCAGTTCAAGACAGGGAATAGCTTTCTTT. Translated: CASSSRQGIAFF.

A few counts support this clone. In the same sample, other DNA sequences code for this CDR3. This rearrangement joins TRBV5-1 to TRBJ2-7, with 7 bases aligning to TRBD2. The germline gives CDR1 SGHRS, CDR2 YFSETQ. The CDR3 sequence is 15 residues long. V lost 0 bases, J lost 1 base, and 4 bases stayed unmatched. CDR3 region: CASSLVPGGSYEQYF. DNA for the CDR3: TGCGCCAGCAGCTTGGTACCGGGGGGTTCCTACGAGCAGTACTTC.

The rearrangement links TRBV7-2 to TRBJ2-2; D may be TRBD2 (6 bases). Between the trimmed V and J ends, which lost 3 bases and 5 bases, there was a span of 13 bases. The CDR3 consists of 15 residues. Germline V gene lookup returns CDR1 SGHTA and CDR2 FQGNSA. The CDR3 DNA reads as TGTGCCAGCAGCTTGGGGGGAGTGTGGACCGGGGAGCTGTTTTTT. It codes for CASSLGGVWTGELFF.

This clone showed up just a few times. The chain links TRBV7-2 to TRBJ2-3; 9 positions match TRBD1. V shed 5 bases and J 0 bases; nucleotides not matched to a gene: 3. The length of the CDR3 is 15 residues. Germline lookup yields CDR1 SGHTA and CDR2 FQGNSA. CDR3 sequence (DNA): TGTGCCAGCAGCCGACAGGGGGGCAGCACAGATACGCAGTATTTT. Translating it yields CASSRQGGSTDTQYF.

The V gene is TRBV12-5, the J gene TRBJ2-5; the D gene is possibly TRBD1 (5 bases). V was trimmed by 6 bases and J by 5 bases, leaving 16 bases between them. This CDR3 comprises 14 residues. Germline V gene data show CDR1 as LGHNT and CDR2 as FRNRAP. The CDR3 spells CASGRPGFPETQYF. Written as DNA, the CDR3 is TGTGCTAGTGGACGACCAGGGTTCCCTGAGACCCAGTACTTC.

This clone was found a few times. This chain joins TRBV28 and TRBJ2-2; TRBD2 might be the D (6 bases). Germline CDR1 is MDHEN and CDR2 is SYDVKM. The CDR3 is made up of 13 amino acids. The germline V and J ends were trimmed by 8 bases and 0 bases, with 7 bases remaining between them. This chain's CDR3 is CASGLTNTGELFF. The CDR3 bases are TGTGCCAGCGGACTAACGAACACCGGGGAGCTGTTTTTT.

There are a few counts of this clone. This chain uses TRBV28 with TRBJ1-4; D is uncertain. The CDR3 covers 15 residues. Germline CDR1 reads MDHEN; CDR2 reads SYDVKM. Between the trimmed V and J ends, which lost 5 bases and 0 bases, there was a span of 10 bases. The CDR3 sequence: CASSAGGATNEKLFF. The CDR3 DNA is TGTGCCAGCAGTGCAGGTGGTGCAACTAATGAAAAACTGTTTTTT. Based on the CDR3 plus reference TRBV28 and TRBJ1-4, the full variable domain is DVKVTQSSRYLVKRTGEKVFLECVQDMDHENMFWYRQDPGLGLRLIYFSYDVKMKEKGDIPEGYSVSREKKERFSLILESASTNQTSMYLCASSAGGATNEKLFFGSGTQLSVL.

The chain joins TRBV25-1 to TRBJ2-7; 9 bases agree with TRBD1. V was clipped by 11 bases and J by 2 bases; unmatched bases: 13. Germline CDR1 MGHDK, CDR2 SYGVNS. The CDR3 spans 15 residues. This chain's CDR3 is CAFLNRDRETYEQYF. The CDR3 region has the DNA TGTGCCTTCCTGAACCGGGACAGGGAAACCTACGAGCAGTACTTC.

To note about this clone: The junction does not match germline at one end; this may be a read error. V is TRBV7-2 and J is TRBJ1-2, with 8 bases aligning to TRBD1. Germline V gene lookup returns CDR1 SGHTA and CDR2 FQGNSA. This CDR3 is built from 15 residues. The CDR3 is CVSRLRQGSTYGYTF. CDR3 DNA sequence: TGTGTCAGCAGGCTAAGACAGGGGAGTACCTATGGCTACACCTTC.

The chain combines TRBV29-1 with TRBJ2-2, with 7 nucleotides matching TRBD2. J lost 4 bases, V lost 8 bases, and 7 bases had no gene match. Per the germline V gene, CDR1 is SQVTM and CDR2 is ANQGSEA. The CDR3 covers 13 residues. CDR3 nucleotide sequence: TGCAGCATCTTCGCGGGGGTCACCGGGGAGCTGTTTTTT. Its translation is CSIFAGVTGELFF.

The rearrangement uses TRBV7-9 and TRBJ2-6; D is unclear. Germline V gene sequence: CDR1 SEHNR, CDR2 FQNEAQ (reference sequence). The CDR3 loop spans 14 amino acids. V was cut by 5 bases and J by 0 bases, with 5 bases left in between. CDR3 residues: CASSPNSGANVLTF. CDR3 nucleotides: TGTGCCAGCAGCCCCAACTCTGGGGCCAACGTCCTGACTTTC. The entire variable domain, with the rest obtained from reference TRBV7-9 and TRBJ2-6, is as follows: DTGVSQNPRHKITKRGQNVTFRCDPISEHNRLYWYRQTLGQGPEFLTYFQNEAQLEKSRLLSDRFSAERPKGSFSTLEIQRTEQGDSAMYLCASSPNSGANVLTFGAGSRLTVL.

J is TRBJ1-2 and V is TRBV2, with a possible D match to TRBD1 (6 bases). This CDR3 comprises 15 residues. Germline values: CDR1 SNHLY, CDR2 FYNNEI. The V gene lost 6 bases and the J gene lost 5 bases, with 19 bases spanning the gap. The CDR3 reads CASRDGTNPIYGYTF. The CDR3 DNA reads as TGTGCCAGCAGGGACGGGACAAACCCAATATATGGCTACACCTTC.